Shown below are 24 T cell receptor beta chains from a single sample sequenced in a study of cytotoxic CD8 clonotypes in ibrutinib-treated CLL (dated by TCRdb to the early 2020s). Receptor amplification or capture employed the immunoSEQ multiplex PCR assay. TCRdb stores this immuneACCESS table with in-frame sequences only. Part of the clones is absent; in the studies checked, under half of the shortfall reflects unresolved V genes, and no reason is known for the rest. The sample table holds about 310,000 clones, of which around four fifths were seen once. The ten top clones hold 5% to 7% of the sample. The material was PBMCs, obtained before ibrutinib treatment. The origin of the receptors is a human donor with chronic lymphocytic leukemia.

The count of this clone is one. CDR3 nucleotides: TGTGCCAGCAGCGTGGCCGCGGGTCTTAGCGGGGAGCTGTTTTTT. This gives the protein CASSVAAGLSGELFF. V usage is TRBV9 and J usage is TRBJ2-2, with D possibly being TRBD2 (5 bases). The CDR3 is 15 amino acids. V gave up 2 bases and J gave up 7 bases, with 15 bases separating them. Germline V gene lookup returns CDR1 SGDLS and CDR2 YYNGEE. The full variable domain, with the rest looked up from reference TRBV9 and TRBJ2-2, is DSGVTQTPKHLITATGQRVTLRCSPRSGDLSVYWYQQSLDQGLQFLIQYYNGEERAKGNILERFSAQQFPDLHSELNLSSLELGDSALYFCASSVAAGLSGELFFGEGSRLTVL.

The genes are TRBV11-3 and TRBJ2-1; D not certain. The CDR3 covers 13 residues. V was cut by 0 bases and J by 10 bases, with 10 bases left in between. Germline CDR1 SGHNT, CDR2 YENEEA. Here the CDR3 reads CASSLDTTREQFF. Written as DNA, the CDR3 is TGTGCCAGCAGCTTAGATACTACGCGGGAGCAGTTCTTC.

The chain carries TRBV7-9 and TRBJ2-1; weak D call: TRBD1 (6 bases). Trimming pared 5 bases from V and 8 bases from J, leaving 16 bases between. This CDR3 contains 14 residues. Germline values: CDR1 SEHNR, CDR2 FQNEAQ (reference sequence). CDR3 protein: CASSTQYRAHEQFF. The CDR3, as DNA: TGTGCCAGCAGCACACAATACAGGGCCCATGAGCAGTTCTTC.

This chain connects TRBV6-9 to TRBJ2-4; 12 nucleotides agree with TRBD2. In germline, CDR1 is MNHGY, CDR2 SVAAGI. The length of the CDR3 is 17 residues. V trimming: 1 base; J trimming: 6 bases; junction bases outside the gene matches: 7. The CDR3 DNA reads TGTGCCAGCAGTTATTTTGAGACTAGCGGGAGTAGAAACATTCAGTACTTC. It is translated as CASSYFETSGSRNIQYF.

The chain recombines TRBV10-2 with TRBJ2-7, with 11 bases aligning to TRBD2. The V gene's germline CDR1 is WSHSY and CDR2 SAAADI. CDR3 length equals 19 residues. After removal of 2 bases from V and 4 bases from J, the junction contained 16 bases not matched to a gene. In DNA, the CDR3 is TGCGCCAGCAGTGAGAAGTCCGGGACTAGCGGCCCGAGGTCTTACGAGCAGTACTTC. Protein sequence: CASSEKSGTSGPRSYEQYF.

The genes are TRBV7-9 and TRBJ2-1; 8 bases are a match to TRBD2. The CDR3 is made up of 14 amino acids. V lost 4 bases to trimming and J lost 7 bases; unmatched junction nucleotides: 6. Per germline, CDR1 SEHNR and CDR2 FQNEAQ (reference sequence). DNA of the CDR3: TGTGCCAGCAGCTCGGGACTAGTCGTGAATGAGCAGTTCTTC. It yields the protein CASSSGLVVNEQFF.

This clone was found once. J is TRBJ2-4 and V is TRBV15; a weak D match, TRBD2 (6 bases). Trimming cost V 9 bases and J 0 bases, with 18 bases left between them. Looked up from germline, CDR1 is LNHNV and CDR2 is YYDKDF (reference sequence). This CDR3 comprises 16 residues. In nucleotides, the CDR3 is TGTGCCACGATGGGGGGTTCGGCCCTAGCCAAAAACATTCAGTACTTC. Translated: CATMGGSALAKNIQYF.

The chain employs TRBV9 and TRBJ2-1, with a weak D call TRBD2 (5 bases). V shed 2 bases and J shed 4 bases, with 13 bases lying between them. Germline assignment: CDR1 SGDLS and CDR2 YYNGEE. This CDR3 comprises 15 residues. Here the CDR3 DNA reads TGTGCCAGCAGCGTCTTGTCCGGGATATACAATGAGCAGTTCTTC. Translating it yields CASSVLSGIYNEQFF.

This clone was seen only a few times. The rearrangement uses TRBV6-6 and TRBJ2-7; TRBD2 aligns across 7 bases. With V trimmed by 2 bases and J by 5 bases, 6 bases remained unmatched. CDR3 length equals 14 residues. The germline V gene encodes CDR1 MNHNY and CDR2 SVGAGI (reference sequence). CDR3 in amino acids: CASSYGGSSNEQYF. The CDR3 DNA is TGTGCCAGCAGTTACGGCGGGAGTAGCAACGAGCAGTACTTC.

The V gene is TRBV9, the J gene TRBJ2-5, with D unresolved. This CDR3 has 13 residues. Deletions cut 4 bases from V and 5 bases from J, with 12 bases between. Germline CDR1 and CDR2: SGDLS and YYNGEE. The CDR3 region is CASSPPHEETQYF. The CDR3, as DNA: TGTGCCAGCAGCCCGCCCCATGAGGAGACCCAGTACTTC.

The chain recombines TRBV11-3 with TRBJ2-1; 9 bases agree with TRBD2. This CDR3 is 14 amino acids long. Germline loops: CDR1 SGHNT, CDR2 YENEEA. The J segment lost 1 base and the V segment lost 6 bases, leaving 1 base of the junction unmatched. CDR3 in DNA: TGTGCCAGCAGTAGCGGGAGATCCTACAATGAGCAGTTCTTC. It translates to CASSSGRSYNEQFF.

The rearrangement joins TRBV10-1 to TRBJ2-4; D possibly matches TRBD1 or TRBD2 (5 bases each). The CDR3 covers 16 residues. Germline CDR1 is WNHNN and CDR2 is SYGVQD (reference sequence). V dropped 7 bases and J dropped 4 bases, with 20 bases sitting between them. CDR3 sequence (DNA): TGCGCCAGCACCCCTGGTTGGGGGAATCTTAAAAACATTCAGTACTTC. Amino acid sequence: CASTPGWGNLKNIQYF.

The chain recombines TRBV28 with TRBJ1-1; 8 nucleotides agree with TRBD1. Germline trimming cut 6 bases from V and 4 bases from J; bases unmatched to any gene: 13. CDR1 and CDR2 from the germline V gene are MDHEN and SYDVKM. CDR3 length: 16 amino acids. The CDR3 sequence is CASRPSQGALGTEAFF. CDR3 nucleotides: TGTGCCAGCAGACCGAGCCAGGGGGCGCTGGGCACTGAAGCTTTCTTT.

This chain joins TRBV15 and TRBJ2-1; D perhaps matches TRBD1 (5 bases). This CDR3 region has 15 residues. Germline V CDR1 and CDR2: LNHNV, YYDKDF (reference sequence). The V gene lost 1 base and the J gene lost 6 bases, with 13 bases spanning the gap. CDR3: CATSRGQYKLNEQFF. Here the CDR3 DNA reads TGTGCCACCAGCAGAGGACAGTACAAACTCAATGAGCAGTTCTTC.

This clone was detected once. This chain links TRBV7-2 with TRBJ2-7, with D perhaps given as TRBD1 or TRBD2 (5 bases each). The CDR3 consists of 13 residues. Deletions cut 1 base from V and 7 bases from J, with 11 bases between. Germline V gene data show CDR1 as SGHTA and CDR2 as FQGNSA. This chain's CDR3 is CASSLGWGTEQYF. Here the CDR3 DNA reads TGTGCCAGCAGCTTAGGTTGGGGGACGGAGCAGTACTTC.

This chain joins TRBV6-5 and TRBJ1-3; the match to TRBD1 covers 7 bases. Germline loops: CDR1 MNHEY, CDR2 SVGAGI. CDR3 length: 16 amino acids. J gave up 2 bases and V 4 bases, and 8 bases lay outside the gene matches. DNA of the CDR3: TGTGCCAGCAGTTTATTACAGGGGCTTCCTGGAAACACCATATATTTT. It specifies CASSLLQGLPGNTIYF.

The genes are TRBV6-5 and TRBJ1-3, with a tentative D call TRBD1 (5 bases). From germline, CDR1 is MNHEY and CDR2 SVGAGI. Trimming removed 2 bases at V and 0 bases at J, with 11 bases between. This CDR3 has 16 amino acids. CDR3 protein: CASSYDSVNSGNTIYF. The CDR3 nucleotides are TGTGCCAGCAGTTACGACAGTGTAAACTCTGGAAACACCATATATTTT.

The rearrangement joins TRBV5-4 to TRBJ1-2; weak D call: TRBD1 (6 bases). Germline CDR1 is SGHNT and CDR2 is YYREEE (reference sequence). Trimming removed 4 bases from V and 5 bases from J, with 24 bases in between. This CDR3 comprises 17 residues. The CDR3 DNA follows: TGTGCCAGCAGCCCAGGGGCGGAGACGGCTCGTTTTTATGGCTACACCTTC. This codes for CASSPGAETARFYGYTF.

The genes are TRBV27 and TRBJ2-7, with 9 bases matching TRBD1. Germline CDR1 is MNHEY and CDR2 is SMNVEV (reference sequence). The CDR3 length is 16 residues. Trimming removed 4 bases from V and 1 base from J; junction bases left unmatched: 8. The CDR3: CASSYRRDRESYEQYF. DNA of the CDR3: TGTGCCAGCAGTTACCGTCGGGACAGGGAATCCTACGAGCAGTACTTC.

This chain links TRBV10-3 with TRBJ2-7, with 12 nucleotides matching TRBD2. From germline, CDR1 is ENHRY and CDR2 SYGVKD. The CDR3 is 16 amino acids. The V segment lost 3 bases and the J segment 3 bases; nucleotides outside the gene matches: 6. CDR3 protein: CAISERLAGVRYEQYF. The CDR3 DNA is TGTGCCATCAGTGAACGACTAGCGGGAGTTCGCTACGAGCAGTACTTC.

CDR3 sequence: CASSHLVGAAAGNTIYF. The CDR3 DNA reads as TGTGCCAGCAGCCACCTCGTTGGGGCAGCGGCGGGAAACACCATATATTTT. This chain connects TRBV28 to TRBJ1-3, with D tentatively TRBD1 (5 bases). V lost 6 bases to trimming and J lost 4 bases, with 22 bases between them. CDR1 and CDR2 from the germline V gene are MDHEN and SYDVKM. The CDR3 length is 17 residues.

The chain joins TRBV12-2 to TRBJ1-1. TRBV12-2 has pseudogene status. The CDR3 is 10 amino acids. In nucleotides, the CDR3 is TGTGCAAGTCGCTTAGCGCAAGCTTTCTTT. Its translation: CASRLAQAFF.

In DNA, the CDR3 is TGTGCCATCAGTGGACAGCTTTTGAACACTGAAGCTTTCTTT. Its protein is CAISGQLLNTEAFF. The genes are TRBV10-3 and TRBJ1-1, with D possibly being TRBD1 (5 bases). This CDR3 has 14 residues. The V gene lost 4 bases and the J gene lost 0 bases, with 9 bases spanning the gap. CDR1 is ENHRY, CDR2 SYGVKD, per germline.

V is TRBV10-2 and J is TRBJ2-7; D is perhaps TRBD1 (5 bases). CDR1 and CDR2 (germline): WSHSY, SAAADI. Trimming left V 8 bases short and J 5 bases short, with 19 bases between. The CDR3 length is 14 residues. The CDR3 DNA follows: TGCGCCAGCCACCCCAGGACACCCATTGACGAGCAGTACTTC. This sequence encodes CASHPRTPIDEQYF.